This T cell receptor (beta chain) was found in a study of T cells in Graves' hyperthyroidism and ophthalmopathy. There are 13 residues in the CDR3. CDR1 and CDR2 from the germline V gene are DFQATT and SNEGSKA (reference sequence). V shed 6 bases and J 4 bases; nucleotides not matched to a gene: 7. The investigators amplified TCR beta CDR3 regions from RNA transcripts. A set of HTBI primers served as the primers for a first-round RT-PCR of the TCR CDR3. Via MiXCR, TCRdb re-called the multiplex PCR reads, giving one row per CDR3 protein. The data contain 360,000 or so distinct CDR3 sequences, around 15% of them seen just once; the ten biggest clones take up roughly 19%. This clonotype was detected many times. Its matching antigen is unknown. Each diagnosis drew on symptoms, thyroxine, TRAb, thyroid ultrasound and orbital computed tomography findings. Notes on the study in general: Most expanded thyroid clonotypes above 0.001 also appeared in blood.

Sequencing input: blood. This TCR derives from a woman aged 55-70 years with Graves' ophthalmopathy. The gene calls are TRBV20-1 and TRBJ2-3; 7 bases agree with TRBD2. In DNA form, the CDR3 reads TGCAGTGCCCCGAGGACTAGAGCAGATACGCAGTATTTT. It is translated as CSAPRTRADTQYF.